Listed below are T cell receptor beta chains from one sample, sequenced in a study of shared clonotypes between healthy human individuals. Profiling relied on immunoSEQ multiplex PCR, and the TCRdb table lists in-frame clones only, not all of them. The sample records about 960,000 clones, around 80% being singletons. Sequenced input: memory CD4+ T cells sorted from blood. All receptors derive from a man younger than 35 in good health. CDR3s include the opening cysteine and the closing phenylalanine or tryptophan. A D gene is named only where the DNA matches it firmly. The size entry is marked missing in some rows and otherwise reads once, few, many or a size class.

TRBJ1-4	NA	16	TRBV2	NA	CASMRPGKVANEKLFF	TGTGCCAGCATGCGTCCAGGGAAGGTTGCTAATGAAAAACTGTTTTTT
TRBJ1-6	NA	14	TRBV6-5	NA	CASRKRQGGSPLHF	TGTGCCAGCAGAAAGAGGCAGGGAGGATCACCCCTCCACTTT
TRBJ1-6	NA	14	TRBV6-6	TRBD1	CASSSVQGNSPLHF	TGTGCCAGCAGTTCCGTACAGGGGAATTCACCCCTCCACTTT
TRBJ1-6	few	11	TRBV20-1	NA	CSADRNSPLHF	TGCAGTGCCGACAGAAATTCACCCCTCCACTTT
TRBJ2-1	NA	13	TRBV19	NA	CASSTLIGSERFF	TGTGCCAGTAGTACATTAATCGGGTCCGAGCGGTTCTTC
TRBJ2-1	NA	13	TRBV4-1	NA	CASSPRSGNEQFF	TGCGCCAGCAGCCCCCGGTCGGGGAATGAGCAGTTCTTC
TRBJ2-2	NA	13	TRBV6-1	TRBD1	CASSGTGGRELFF	TGTGCCAGCAGTGGAACAGGGGGTCGGGAGCTGTTTTTT
TRBJ1-1	NA	15	TRBV6-5	NA	CASRSAFRGNTEAFF	TGTGCCAGCAGGTCCGCTTTCAGGGGGAACACTGAAGCTTTCTTT
TRBJ2-4	NA	15	TRBV5-1	NA	CASRQGVEAKNIQYF	TGCGCCAGCAGGCAAGGTGTTGAGGCCAAAAACATTCAGTACTTC
TRBJ1-1	NA	16	TRBV18	TRBD1	CASSPGGQGSNTEAFF	TGTGCCAGCTCACCCGGGGGACAGGGCTCGAACACTGAAGCTTTCTTT
TRBJ2-7	NA	14	TRBV18	NA	CASSEDARRDEQYF	TGTGCCAGCTCAGAGGACGCCCGTAGAGACGAGCAGTACTTC